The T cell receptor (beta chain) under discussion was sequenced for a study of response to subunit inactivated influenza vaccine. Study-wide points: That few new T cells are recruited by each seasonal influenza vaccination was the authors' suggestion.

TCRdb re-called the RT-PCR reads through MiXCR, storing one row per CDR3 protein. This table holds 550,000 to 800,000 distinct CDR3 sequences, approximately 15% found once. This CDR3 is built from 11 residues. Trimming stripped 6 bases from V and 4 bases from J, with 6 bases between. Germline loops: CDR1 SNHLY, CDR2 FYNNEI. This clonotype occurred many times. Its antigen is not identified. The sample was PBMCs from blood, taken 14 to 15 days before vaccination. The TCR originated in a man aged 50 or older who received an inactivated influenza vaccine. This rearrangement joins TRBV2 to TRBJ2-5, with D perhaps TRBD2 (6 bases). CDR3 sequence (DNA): TGTGCCAGCAGGGGGGGAGAGACCCAGTACTTC. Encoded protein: CASRGGETQYF.